These 10 T cell receptor beta chains came from one sample sequenced in a study of beta chain features in type 1 diabetes (dated by TCRdb to 2017 to 2018). Library preparation was by the immunoSEQ multiplex PCR assay. The High Capacity cDNA Reverse Transcription Kit was used to reverse transcribe all of the isolated RNA, meaning that expressed TCRB transcripts were what got sequenced. TCRdb limited this immuneACCESS table to in-frame rearrangements with V and J called. A share of clones is missing; checked studies link under half to unresolved V genes, and the rest is unexplained. Present in this sample are approximately 340,000 clones, less than 15% of which were seen just once. The ten largest clones add up to about 0.018% of the sample. Sequencing was done on a sample of naive CD4+ T cells from blood. The cell subset or site label, read with the paper, signifies: true naive CD4+ T cells. The receptors were gathered from a woman under 30 in good health.

This clone was observed a handful of times. The chain links TRBV29-1 to TRBJ2-1; D is perhaps TRBD1 (6 bases). The CDR3 loop spans 15 amino acids. Trimming cost V 4 bases and J 6 bases, with 19 bases left between them. Germline CDR1 reads SQVTM; CDR2 reads ANQGSEA. CDR3: CSVGLKWGPSNEQFF. CDR3 nucleotide sequence: TGCAGCGTTGGGCTGAAATGGGGGCCATCCAATGAGCAGTTCTTC.

The chain combines TRBV30 with TRBJ1-2; D may be TRBD1 (6 bases). Germline V CDR1 and CDR2: GTSNPN, SVGIG (reference sequence). V was pared by 2 bases and J by 8 bases, with 21 bases between. The CDR3 covers 15 residues. CDR3 sequence (DNA): TGTGCCTGGAGTTTGGGGGCCCCACCTTCGTCCGGCTACACCTTC. Translating it yields CAWSLGAPPSSGYTF.

The chain uses TRBV5-4 and TRBJ2-3; weak D call: TRBD1 (6 bases). This CDR3 comprises 13 residues. V lost 0 bases, J lost 7 bases, and 9 bases lay in between. Germline assignment: CDR1 SGHNT and CDR2 YYREEE (reference sequence). Here the CDR3 reads CASSLEQGNTQYF. The CDR3 nucleotides are TGTGCCAGCAGCTTGGAACAGGGTAATACGCAGTATTTT. The full variable domain, completed using reference TRBV5-4 and TRBJ2-3, is ETGVTQSPTHLIKTRGQQVTLRCSSQSGHNTVSWYQQALGQGPQFIFQYYREEENGRGNFPPRFSGLQFPNYSSELNVNALELDDSALYLCASSLEQGNTQYFGPGTRLTVL.

This clone turned up a few times. The rearrangement joins TRBV18 to TRBJ1-1, with D hard to call. V was pared by 1 base and J by 5 bases, with 5 bases between. The CDR3 has 12 amino acids. The germline gives CDR1 KGHSH, CDR2 LQKENI. In DNA form, the CDR3 reads TGTGCCAGCTCACCACTTCTAACTGAAGCTTTCTTT. Translating gives CASSPLLTEAFF.

This clone came up a few times. This chain uses TRBV6-1 with TRBJ2-1, with 7 positions matching TRBD2. The trim removed 4 bases at V and 0 bases at J, leaving 3 bases unmatched. This CDR3 is built from 15 residues. CDR1 MNHNS and CDR2 SASEGT come from the germline V gene. CDR3 nucleotides: TGTGCCAGCAGTGGCAGCGGGGTCTCCTACAATGAGCAGTTCTTC. It codes for CASSGSGVSYNEQFF.

This clone has a handful of counts. The genes are TRBV6-5 and TRBJ2-1, with 7 nucleotides matching TRBD1. The CDR3 runs 14 residues. The junction had 11 bases not matched to a gene; V was cut back by 6 bases and J by 9 bases. The germline V gene has CDR1 MNHEY and CDR2 SVGAGI. CDR3 nucleotide sequence: TGTGCCAGCAGCCCAACCCCGACAGGGAGTGAGCAGTTCTTC. It specifies CASSPTPTGSEQFF.

This clone has a handful of counts. The rearrangement links TRBV7-3 to TRBJ1-2, with D uncertain. This CDR3 contains 13 residues. V was clipped by 2 bases and J by 10 bases, with 14 bases between them. Germline CDR1 and CDR2: SGHTA and FQGTGA. The CDR3 region is CASSLVGGGIYTF. The DNA for the CDR3 is TGTGCCAGCAGCTTAGTGGGAGGAGGGATCTACACCTTC.

This chain links TRBV7-9 with TRBJ1-5; 7 nucleotides agree with TRBD1. With V trimmed by 1 base and J by 5 bases, 5 bases remained unmatched. Germline lookup yields CDR1 SEHNR and CDR2 FQNEAQ (reference sequence). CDR3 length: 15 residues. The CDR3 reads CASSLGSTGYQPQHF. The CDR3 region has the DNA TGTGCCAGCAGCTTAGGATCGACAGGGTATCAGCCCCAGCATTTT.

The chain recombines TRBV9 with TRBJ1-1; TRBD1 might be the D (5 bases). The germline gives CDR1 SGDLS, CDR2 YYNGEE. The CDR3 is 14 amino acids. Trimming took 0 bases from V and 5 from J, leaving 11 bases between them. For the CDR3, the DNA is TGTGCCAGCAGCGTAGTTGGGGGGAGTACTGAAGCTTTCTTT. It yields the protein CASSVVGGSTEAFF. The complete variable domain, with remaining parts taken from reference TRBV9 and TRBJ1-1, reads DSGVTQTPKHLITATGQRVTLRCSPRSGDLSVYWYQQSLDQGLQFLIQYYNGEERAKGNILERFSAQQFPDLHSELNLSSLELGDSALYFCASSVVGGSTEAFFGQGTRLTVV.

On this clone: The junction shows a germline mismatch at one end, possibly a read error. The V gene is TRBV2, the J gene TRBJ2-5; 7 nucleotides line up with TRBD1. Germline V gives CDR1 SNHLY, CDR2 FYNNEI. CDR3 length equals 14 residues. The CDR3 sequence is CASREGTVQETQYF. The CDR3 bases are TGTGCCAGCAGGGAAGGGACAGTTCAAGAGACCCAGTACTTC.